A few counts support the clone carrying this T cell receptor (beta chain). Its antigen is not known. This entry belongs to a study of T and B cells in COVID-19 patients. Study as a whole: The recovered patients had mostly mild to moderate COVID-19 with outpatient management. Of approximately 21 active-infection patients, 12 were critically ill with mechanical ventilation or extracorporeal membrane oxygenation. Study outcomes and limitations: In COVID-19 patients, T cell receptor beta variable and joining gene use was reportedly strongly skewed. Highly clonal in active COVID-19, TRB repertoires exceeded healthy-donor diversity and richness at recovery.

Each TRB amplification used about 230-550 ng of genomic DNA from blood. BIOMED2 TRB-A/B primer pools were used in multiplex TRB PCR. One entry per CDR3 protein, called by TCRdb with MiXCR from the multiplex PCR reads. The sample holds over 2,000 distinct CDR3 sequences, approximately 25% seen once. This TCR derives from a human donor with active COVID-19. The sample taken for sequencing was blood.

CDR3 sequence reads: CASSPLEGDAHEQYF. CDR3 nucleotides: TGCGCCAGCAGCCCTCTAGAGGGAGATGCCCACGAGCAGTACTTC. The chain combines TRBV5-1 with TRBJ2-7, with D possibly TRBD2 on 5 matching bases. The length of the CDR3 is 15 residues. Germline CDR1 SGHRS, CDR2 YFSETQ. V gave up 4 bases and J gave up 5 bases, with 19 bases separating them.